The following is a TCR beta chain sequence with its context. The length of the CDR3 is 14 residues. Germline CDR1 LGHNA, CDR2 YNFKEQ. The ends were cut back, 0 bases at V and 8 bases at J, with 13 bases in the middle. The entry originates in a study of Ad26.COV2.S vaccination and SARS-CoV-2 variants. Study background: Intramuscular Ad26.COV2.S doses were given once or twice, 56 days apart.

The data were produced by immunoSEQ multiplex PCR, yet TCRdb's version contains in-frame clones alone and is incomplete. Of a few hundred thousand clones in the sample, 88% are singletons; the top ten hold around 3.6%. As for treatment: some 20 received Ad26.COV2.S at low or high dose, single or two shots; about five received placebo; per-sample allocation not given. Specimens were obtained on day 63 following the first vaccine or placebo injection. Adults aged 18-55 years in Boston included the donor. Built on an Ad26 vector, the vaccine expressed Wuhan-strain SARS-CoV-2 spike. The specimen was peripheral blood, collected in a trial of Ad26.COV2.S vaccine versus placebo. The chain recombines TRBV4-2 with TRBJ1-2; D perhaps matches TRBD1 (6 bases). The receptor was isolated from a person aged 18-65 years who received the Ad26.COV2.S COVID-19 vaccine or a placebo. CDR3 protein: CASSQDQGSMGYTF. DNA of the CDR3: TGTGCCAGCAGCCAAGACCAGGGGTCTATGGGCTACACCTTC.